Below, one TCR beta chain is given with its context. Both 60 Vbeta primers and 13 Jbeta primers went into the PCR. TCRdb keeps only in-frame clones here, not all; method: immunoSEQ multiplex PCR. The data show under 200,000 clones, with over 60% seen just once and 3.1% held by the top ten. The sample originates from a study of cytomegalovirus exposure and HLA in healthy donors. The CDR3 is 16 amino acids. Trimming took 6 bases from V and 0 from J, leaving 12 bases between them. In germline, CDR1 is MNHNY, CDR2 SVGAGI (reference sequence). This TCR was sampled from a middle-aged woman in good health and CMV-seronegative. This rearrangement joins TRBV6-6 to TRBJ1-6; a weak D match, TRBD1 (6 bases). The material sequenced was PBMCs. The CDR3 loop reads CASRNDRSSYNSPLHF. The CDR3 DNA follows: TGTGCCAGCAGGAACGACAGGAGCTCCTATAATTCACCCCTCCACTTT.